These T cell receptor beta chains were read from a single sample in a study of T-cell reconstitution after alpha-beta-depleted transplantation in children. TCRdb re-called the PCR reads with MiXCR, one entry per CDR3 protein. The top ten hold 2% to 2.5% of the sample, which has approximately 490,000 distinct CDR3 sequences, roughly a tenth seen once. Specimen: PBMCs, collected before TCRalphabeta/CD19-depleted stem cell transplant. Receptor source: a child aged 2-15 years with inherited bone marrow failure, due to receive a stem cell transplant. The CDR3 runs from the conserved cysteine through the conserved F or W. D genes are given only for firm matches. Clone size is not always given. Where it is, it says once, few, many or a class for expanded clones.

v_call	d_call	cdr3_length	j_call	clone_size	cdr3_aa	cdr3_nt
TRBV10-3	.	14	TRBJ2-2	many	CAIKQDSNTGELFF	TGTGCCATCAAACAGGACTCCAACACCGGGGAGCTGTTTTTT
TRBV29-1	TRBD2	16	TRBJ2-2	many	CSANRFSGRGTGELFF	TGCAGCGCGAACCGATTTAGCGGGAGGGGGACCGGGGAGCTGTTTTTT
TRBV12-3/TRBV12-4	TRBD1	15	TRBJ2-3	many	CASSPGQGLFDTQYF	TGTGCCAGCAGTCCGGGACAGGGTTTATTCGATACGCAGTATTTT
TRBV30	TRBD1	14	TRBJ2-2	.	CAWSWTGGTGELFF	TGTGCCTGGAGTTGGACAGGGGGTACCGGGGAGCTGTTTTTT
TRBV27	TRBD2	18	TRBJ2-1	few	CASSFAWQITSANYEQFF	TGTGCCAGCAGTTTCGCGTGGCAGATCACTAGCGCAAACTATGAGCAGTTCTTC
TRBV21-1	.	14	TRBJ2-7	many	CASSNQHRGYEQYF	TGTGCCAGCAGCAACCAACACAGGGGCTACGAGCAGTACTTC
TRBV7-9	.	13	TRBJ2-7	many	CASSFGSTYEQYF	TGTGCCAGCAGCTTCGGGTCTACCTACGAGCAGTACTTC
TRBV5-1	.	16	TRBJ2-3	many	CASSLGGGFGTDTQYF	TGCGCCAGCAGCTTGGGAGGAGGGTTTGGTACAGATACGCAGTATTTT
TRBV7-6	.	17	TRBJ2-6	few	CASSLGRGLSGANVLTF	TGTGCCAGCAGCTTAGGCAGGGGTCTTTCTGGGGCCAACGTCCTGACTTTC
TRBV11-2	.	16	TRBJ2-2	many	CASSPKVGRAASWLFF	TGTGCCAGCAGCCCGAAAGTAGGCAGAGCGGCAAGTTGGCTGTTTTTT
TRBV6-4	.	13	TRBJ2-7	.	CASKGFQTYEQYF	TGTGCCAGCAAAGGCTTCCAGACCTACGAGCAGTACTTC
TRBV9	TRBD1	17	TRBJ2-6	.	CASSVVTGTSGANVLTF	TGTGCCAGCAGCGTGGTGACAGGGACCTCTGGGGCCAACGTCCTGACTTTC
TRBV30	TRBD1	15	TRBJ1-6	many	CACRAYGQGNSPLHF	TGTGCCTGCCGCGCATATGGACAGGGGAACTCACCCCTCCACTTT
TRBV12-3/TRBV12-4	.	15	TRBJ1-1	many	CASSRNEGINTEAFF	TGTGCCAGCAGTCGCAATGAGGGGATTAACACTGAAGCTTTCTTT
TRBV29-1	.	15	TRBJ1-1	many	CSVEIGVRLGAEAFF	TGCAGCGTTGAGATTGGGGTCAGGTTGGGCGCTGAAGCTTTCTTT
TRBV4-2	TRBD2	16	TRBJ2-1	many	CASSQNLASGYNEQFF	TGTGCCAGCAGCCAAAATCTGGCTAGCGGTTACAATGAGCAGTTCTTC
TRBV3-1	TRBD2	18	TRBJ2-1	many	CASSQDLREGDSYNEQFF	TGTGCCAGCAGCCAAGATTTGCGGGAGGGGGACTCCTACAATGAGCAGTTCTTC
TRBV6-2/TRBV6-3	TRBD2	15	TRBJ2-5	many	CASSYSSSGRETQYF	TGTGCCAGCAGTTACTCTTCTAGCGGGAGAGAGACCCAGTACTTC